The present entry profiles one TCR beta chain with its context. Its antigen is still unknown. The record originates from a study of blood T cells in healthy people across ages. Study results and limitations: A greater number of naive CD4+ cells and higher diversity distinguished long-lived donors from aged donors. Nothing was known about donor CMV status, and this possibly confounded expanded clonotype changes.

The CDR3 is 16 amino acids. V was trimmed by 3 bases and J by 4 bases, leaving 16 bases between them. The use of a sample-barcoded 5' primer and a J-beta primer mix characterized a second PCR of roughly 6 to 11 cycles. Each cDNA molecule was tagged by a template-switch adaptor that had 12 random nucleotides. The study obtained at least 3 million CDR3-containing paired-end reads from every sample. Each CDR3 protein is one row after TCRdb ran MiXCR on the 5' RACE reads. The sample comprises about 650,000 distinct CDR3 sequences, 40% to 65% of which are singletons, and about 13% rests with the top ten. The source material was blood. This chain joins TRBV12-3 or TRBV12-4 and TRBJ2-1; D is possibly TRBD1 (6 bases). The sequence was obtained from a woman aged 80 or older in good health. The chain's CDR3 is CASSLVTGNEYNEQFF. Written as DNA, the CDR3 is TGTGCCAGCAGTTTGGTAACAGGGAATGAGTACAATGAGCAGTTCTTC.